Presented here are 24 T cell receptor beta chains from one specimen sequenced in a study of shared clonotypes between healthy human individuals. CD8 cells regarded as naive lacked CD45RO, were positively chosen for CCR7, and omitted terminally differentiated effector memory CD45RA+ cells. The method was immunoSEQ multiplex PCR; TCRdb's version includes in-frame clones alone and lacks a portion of them. Here the sample spans about 2.1 million clones, roughly 93% being singletons. The source material was naive CD8+ T cells from PBMCs. The source of these receptors is a man aged 18 to 29 in good health. Some clones in this sample may be carry-over from other donors' samples.

This clone appeared a few times. The V call is TRBV5-6, the J call TRBJ1-5; D may be TRBD1 (6 bases). This CDR3 comprises 14 residues. Trimming removed 3 bases from V and 2 bases from J, with 9 bases in between. Germline CDR1 reads SGHDT; CDR2 reads YYEEEE. As DNA, the CDR3 is TGTGCCAGCAGCTCGGGGGGCGGCAATCAGCCCCAGCATTTT. It codes for CASSSGGGNQPQHF.

This clone was seen a single time. V gene TRBV10-3 combines with J gene TRBJ1-5; no firm D call. V lost 0 bases and J 4 bases, leaving 10 bases between the germline ends. The germline gives CDR1 ENHRY, CDR2 SYGVKD. CDR3 length: 15 amino acids. The CDR3 loop is CAISESQDRNQPQHF. The CDR3 DNA reads as TGTGCCATCAGTGAGTCCCAGGATCGGAATCAGCCCCAGCATTTT.

The chain carries TRBV28 and TRBJ1-2; the match to TRBD1 covers 8 bases. Germline V gives CDR1 MDHEN, CDR2 SYDVKM. V lost 3 bases to trimming and J lost 3 bases; unmatched junction nucleotides: 6. The CDR3 has 15 amino acids. The CDR3 nucleotides read TGTGCCAGCAGTTTGTTTCAGGGGGCTTACTATGGCTACACCTTC. Its translation: CASSLFQGAYYGYTF.

J is TRBJ2-1 and V is TRBV7-9, with 11 positions matching TRBD1. Looked up from germline, CDR1 is SEHNR and CDR2 is FQNEAQ (reference sequence). The CDR3 contains 15 residues. Trimming took 3 bases from V and 8 from J; bases not matched to a gene: 6. The CDR3 DNA reads TGTGCCAGCAGCTTCCGGGACAGGGGGGGTTATGAGCAGTTCTTC. Residues: CASSFRDRGGYEQFF.

The chain has TRBV6-6 and TRBJ2-1; weak D call: TRBD2 (6 bases). V shed 4 bases and J shed 9 bases, with 10 bases lying between them. The germline V gene encodes CDR1 MNHNY and CDR2 SVGAGI (reference sequence). The length of the CDR3 is 12 residues. The CDR3 DNA reads as TGTGCCAGCAGTTCCGTGGGAGGTGAGCAGTTCTTC. Encoded protein: CASSSVGGEQFF.

DNA of the CDR3: TGTGCCAGTAGTATAGGGCAGACCCGGAACACTGAAGCTTTCTTT. The encoded protein is CASSIGQTRNTEAFF. The chain combines TRBV19 with TRBJ1-1, with D uncertain. Germline CDR1 is LNHDA and CDR2 is SQIVND (reference sequence). V was cut by 1 base and J by 1 base, with 10 bases left in between. The CDR3 loop spans 15 amino acids.

V usage is TRBV28 and J usage is TRBJ2-5, with no clear D. Trimming stripped 3 bases from V and 2 bases from J, with 13 bases between. CDR3 length: 15 amino acids. The germline V gene has CDR1 MDHEN and CDR2 SYDVKM. The CDR3 region has the DNA TGTGCCAGCAGTTTGTCTTACCTGGGGCAAGAGACCCAGTACTTC. Translation: CASSLSYLGQETQYF.

V is TRBV19 and J is TRBJ2-7, with D perhaps matching TRBD2 (6 bases). The V gene lost 3 bases and the J gene lost 2 bases, with 14 bases spanning the gap. Germline CDR1 and CDR2: LNHDA and SQIVND (reference sequence). The CDR3 sequence is 15 residues long. CDR3 amino acids: CASSIPTGGTYEQYF. The DNA of the CDR3 is TGTGCCAGTAGTATCCCTACTGGCGGGACCTACGAGCAGTACTTC.

The J gene is TRBJ2-1, the V gene TRBV25-1; 9 bases align to TRBD1. Germline lookup yields CDR1 MGHDK and CDR2 SYGVNS. The CDR3 has 15 amino acids. V trimming: 6 bases; J trimming: 3 bases; junction bases outside the gene matches: 6. CDR3 bases: TGTGCCAGCAGGGACAGGGGAGGAGGCTACAATGAGCAGTTCTTC. Translation gives CASRDRGGGYNEQFF.

This chain links TRBV21-1 with TRBJ2-1. TRBV21-1 is annotated as a pseudogene. This CDR3 has 15 amino acids. The CDR3 DNA sequence: TGTGCCAGCAGCAAAGAAACCGCCCGTTACAATGAGCAGTTCTTC. It encodes CASSKETARYNEQFF.

The V and J genes are TRBV9 and TRBJ1-2; weak D call: TRBD1 (6 bases). CDR1 SGDLS and CDR2 YYNGEE come from the germline V gene. The CDR3 is made up of 17 amino acids. Trimming left V 6 bases short and J 0 bases short, with 21 bases between. Here the CDR3 DNA reads TGTGCCAGCACCCCTTTGGGGGGCGCCCGATCTAACTATGGCTACACCTTC. It specifies CASTPLGGARSNYGYTF.

This chain connects TRBV14 to TRBJ2-1; 11 bases map to TRBD2. V was pared by 0 bases and J by 3 bases, with 10 bases of the junction left unmatched. Germline V gene sequence: CDR1 SGHDN, CDR2 FVKESK. The CDR3 is made up of 19 amino acids. The CDR3 reads CASSQDGIRLAGNYNEQFF. The CDR3 region has the DNA TGTGCCAGCAGCCAAGATGGTATTAGACTAGCGGGAAACTACAATGAGCAGTTCTTC.

The chain joins TRBV5-1 to TRBJ1-2; possibly TRBD1 for D (6 bases). This CDR3 has 15 amino acids. Germline CDR1 SGHRS, CDR2 YFSETQ. V was trimmed by 4 bases and J by 3 bases, leaving 16 bases between them. The CDR3 sequence is CASSLNTGFDYGYTF. CDR3 nucleotide sequence: TGCGCCAGCAGCCTAAACACAGGGTTCGACTATGGCTACACCTTC.

As regards this clone: Other DNA sequences in this sample translate to the same CDR3. The chain uses TRBV11-3 and TRBJ2-7; D call uncertain. The germline V gene has CDR1 SGHNT and CDR2 YENEEA. V lost 5 bases, J lost 1 base, and 9 bases lay in between. This CDR3 region has 13 residues. The CDR3 is CASSLGRSYEQYF. CDR3 sequence (DNA): TGTGCCAGCAGCCTCGGACGATCCTACGAGCAGTACTTC.

The gene calls are TRBV7-8 and TRBJ1-1, with 8 positions matching TRBD1. There are 16 residues in the CDR3. Germline values: CDR1 SGHVS, CDR2 FQNEAQ. V lost 5 bases and J lost 0; bases outside the gene matches: 8. CDR3 bases: TGTGCCAGCAGCCCTCGGACAGGGCTCATGAACACTGAAGCTTTCTTT. This translates into CASSPRTGLMNTEAFF.

V usage is TRBV6-1 and J usage is TRBJ1-1; D remains ambiguous. Germline CDR1 MNHNS, CDR2 SASEGT. This CDR3 is 13 amino acids long. V was pared by 7 bases and J by 10 bases, with 19 bases between. DNA for the CDR3: TGTGCCAGCATCCAATTGCAGACCACGATAGCTTTCTTT. Translated: CASIQLQTTIAFF.

This chain uses TRBV28 with TRBJ2-7; TRBD2 agrees at 9 bases. This CDR3 has 20 amino acids. The V and J ends lost 6 bases and 3 bases, in that order; junction bases with no gene match: 24. CDR1 is MDHEN and CDR2 is SYDVKM in the germline V gene. CDR3 sequence (DNA): TGTGCCAGCAGCCTCCCCCCCCTGGGCGGGAGGGATATGGGGGACTACGAGCAGTACTTC. Amino acid sequence: CASSLPPLGGRDMGDYEQYF.

V gene TRBV29-1 combines with J gene TRBJ2-1; no clear D. The CDR3 has 16 residues. V shed 1 base and J shed 4 bases, with 17 bases lying between them. Germline V gene sequence: CDR1 SQVTM, CDR2 ANQGSEA. This CDR3 is CSVEGRQETLYNEQFF. The CDR3 region has the DNA TGCAGCGTTGAAGGTAGGCAGGAAACCTTATACAATGAGCAGTTCTTC.

This clone was observed a single time. The CDR3 sequence is CASSLSGGHQPQHF. The CDR3 DNA sequence: TGTGCCAGCAGTTTATCGGGCGGTCATCAGCCCCAGCATTTT. V gene TRBV28 combines with J gene TRBJ1-5; no reliable D call. CDR3 size: 14 residues. The germline V and J ends were trimmed by 1 base and 5 bases, with 9 bases remaining between them. Germline V CDR1 and CDR2: MDHEN, SYDVKM.

A single count supports this clone. The V call is TRBV7-3, the J call TRBJ2-5; TRBD2 agrees at 10 bases. The CDR3 totals 15 residues. V shed 6 bases and J 5 bases; nucleotides not matched to a gene: 9. CDR1 and CDR2 (germline): SGHTA, FQGTGA. The CDR3 here is CASSETAGGPETQYF. CDR3 nucleotides: TGTGCCAGCAGTGAAACAGCGGGAGGGCCCGAGACCCAGTACTTC.

The chain recombines TRBV5-4 with TRBJ1-1; D perhaps matches TRBD1 (5 bases). The V gene lost 6 bases and the J gene lost 1 base, with 13 bases spanning the gap. This CDR3 comprises 14 residues. CDR1 and CDR2 (germline): SGHNT, YYREEE (reference sequence). The CDR3 sequence: CASTHAGGNTEAFF. The DNA for the CDR3 is TGTGCCAGCACCCACGCCGGGGGGAACACTGAAGCTTTCTTT.

On this clone itself: Different DNA sequences within this sample yield the same CDR3. CDR3 bases: TGTGCCAGCTCACCCGGGGCCAAAAACATTCAGTACTTC. Amino acid sequence: CASSPGAKNIQYF. The J gene is TRBJ2-4, the V gene TRBV18; D remains ambiguous. Looked up from germline, CDR1 is KGHSH and CDR2 is LQKENI. The CDR3 is 13 residues long. The V end lost 3 bases, the J end lost 1 base, and 4 bases lay between the germline ends.

V is TRBV27 and J is TRBJ2-7; 10 bases map to TRBD1. CDR3 length: 15 amino acids. Germline-derived CDR1 and CDR2 are MNHEY and SMNVEV (reference sequence). V lost 2 bases, J lost 3 bases, and 4 bases stayed unmatched. The CDR3 sequence: CASSLGTGVIYEQYF. CDR3 sequence (DNA): TGTGCCAGCAGTTTAGGGACAGGGGTGATCTACGAGCAGTACTTC.

This chain joins TRBV19 and TRBJ2-2; D might be TRBD1 or TRBD2, each matching 6 bases. Germline V CDR1 and CDR2: LNHDA, SQIVND (reference sequence). The CDR3 length is 17 residues. The germline V and J ends were trimmed by 4 bases and 3 bases, with 18 bases remaining between them. CDR3 protein: CASSKLQRGADTGELFF. DNA of the CDR3: TGTGCCAGTAGTAAATTGCAGAGGGGGGCTGACACCGGGGAGCTGTTTTTT.